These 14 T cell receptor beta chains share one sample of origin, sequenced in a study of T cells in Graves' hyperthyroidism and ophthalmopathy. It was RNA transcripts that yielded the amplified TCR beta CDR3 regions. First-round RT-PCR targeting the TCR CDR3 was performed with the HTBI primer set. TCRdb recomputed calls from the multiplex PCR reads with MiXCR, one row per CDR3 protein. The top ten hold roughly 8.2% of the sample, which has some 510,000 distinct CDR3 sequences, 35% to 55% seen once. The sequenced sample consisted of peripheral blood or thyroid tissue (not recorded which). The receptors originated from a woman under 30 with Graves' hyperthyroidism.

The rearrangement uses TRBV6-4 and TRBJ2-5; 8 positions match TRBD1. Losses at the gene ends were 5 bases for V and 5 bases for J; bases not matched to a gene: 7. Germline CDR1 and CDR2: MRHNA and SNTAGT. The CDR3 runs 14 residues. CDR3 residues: CASSTYRGSETQYF. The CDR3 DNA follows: TGTGCCAGCAGTACTTACAGGGGGAGCGAGACCCAGTACTTC.

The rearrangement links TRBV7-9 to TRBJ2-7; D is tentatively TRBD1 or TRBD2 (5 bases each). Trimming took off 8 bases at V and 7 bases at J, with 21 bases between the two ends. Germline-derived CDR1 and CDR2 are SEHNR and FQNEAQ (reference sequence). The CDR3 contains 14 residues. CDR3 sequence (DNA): TGTGCCAGCTCACCACCGGGGCGGAAAGGGGAGCAGTACTTC. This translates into CASSPPGRKGEQYF. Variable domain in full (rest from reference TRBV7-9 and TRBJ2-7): DTGVSQNPRHKITKRGQNVTFRCDPISEHNRLYWYRQTLGQGPEFLTYFQNEAQLEKSRLLSDRFSAERPKGSFSTLEIQRTEQGDSAMYLCASSPPGRKGEQYFGPGTRLTVT.

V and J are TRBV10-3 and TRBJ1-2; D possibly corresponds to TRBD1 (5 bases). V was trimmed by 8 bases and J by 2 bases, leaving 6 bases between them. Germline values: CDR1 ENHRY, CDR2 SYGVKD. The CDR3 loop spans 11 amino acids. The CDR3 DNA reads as TGTGCCATCCGACAGAACTATGGCTACACCTTC. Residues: CAIRQNYGYTF.

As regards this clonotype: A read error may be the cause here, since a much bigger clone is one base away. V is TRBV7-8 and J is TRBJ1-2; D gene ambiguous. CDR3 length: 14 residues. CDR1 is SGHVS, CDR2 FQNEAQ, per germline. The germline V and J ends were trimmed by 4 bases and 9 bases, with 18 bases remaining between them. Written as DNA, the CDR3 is TGTGCCAGCAGCTCTCTCAGAGAACTAGCTAGCTACACCTTC. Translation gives CASSSLRELASYTF.

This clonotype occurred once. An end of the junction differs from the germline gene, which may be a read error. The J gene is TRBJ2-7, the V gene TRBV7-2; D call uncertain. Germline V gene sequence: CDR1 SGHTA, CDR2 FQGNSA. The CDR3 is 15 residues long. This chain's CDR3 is CASSLEFITIYEQCF. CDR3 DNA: TGTGCCAGCAGCTTAGAGTTTATTACAATCTACGAGCAGTGCTTC.

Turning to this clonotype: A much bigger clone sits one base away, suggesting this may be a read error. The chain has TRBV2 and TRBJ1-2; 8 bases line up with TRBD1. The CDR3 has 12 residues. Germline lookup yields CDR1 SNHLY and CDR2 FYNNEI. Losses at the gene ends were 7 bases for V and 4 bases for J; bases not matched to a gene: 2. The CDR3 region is CASKGTGYGYTF. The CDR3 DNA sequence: TGTGCCAGCAAAGGGACAGGCTATGGCTACACCTTC.

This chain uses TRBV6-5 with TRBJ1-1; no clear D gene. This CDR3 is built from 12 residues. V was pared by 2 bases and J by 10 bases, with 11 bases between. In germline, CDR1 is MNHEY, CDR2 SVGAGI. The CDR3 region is CASSYGRSGAFF. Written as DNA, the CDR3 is TGTGCCAGCAGTTACGGGCGGAGTGGAGCTTTCTTT.

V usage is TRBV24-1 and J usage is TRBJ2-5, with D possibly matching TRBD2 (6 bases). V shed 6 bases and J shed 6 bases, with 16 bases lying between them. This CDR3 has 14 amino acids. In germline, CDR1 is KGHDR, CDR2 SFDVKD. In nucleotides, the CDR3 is TGTGCCACCAGTAGGCCGGGAGATGTAAAGACCCAGTACTTC. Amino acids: CATSRPGDVKTQYF.

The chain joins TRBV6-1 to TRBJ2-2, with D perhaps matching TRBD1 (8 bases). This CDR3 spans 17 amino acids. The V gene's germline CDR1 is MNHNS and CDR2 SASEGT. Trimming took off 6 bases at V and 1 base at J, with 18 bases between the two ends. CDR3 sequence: CASSQGAAGLNTGELFF. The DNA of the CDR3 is TGTGCCAGCAGCCAGGGGGCAGCGGGACTGAACACCGGGGAGCTGTTTTTT.

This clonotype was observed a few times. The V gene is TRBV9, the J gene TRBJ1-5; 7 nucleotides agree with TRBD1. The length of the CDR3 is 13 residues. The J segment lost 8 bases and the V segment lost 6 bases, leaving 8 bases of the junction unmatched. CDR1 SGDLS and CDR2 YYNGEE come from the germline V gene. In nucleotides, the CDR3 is TGTGCCAGCACCCCGGGAGGGGGCGAGCCCCAGCATTTT. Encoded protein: CASTPGGGEPQHF.

The DNA of the CDR3 is TGTGCCAGCAGCTTGGGGTCGTCGGTATATCGGGATGGCTACACCTTC. Translating gives CASSLGSSVYRDGYTF. The gene calls are TRBV5-4 and TRBJ1-2; D unclear. The CDR3 has 16 residues. V dropped 0 bases and J dropped 6 bases, with 18 bases sitting between them. Germline CDR1 SGHNT, CDR2 YYREEE (reference sequence).

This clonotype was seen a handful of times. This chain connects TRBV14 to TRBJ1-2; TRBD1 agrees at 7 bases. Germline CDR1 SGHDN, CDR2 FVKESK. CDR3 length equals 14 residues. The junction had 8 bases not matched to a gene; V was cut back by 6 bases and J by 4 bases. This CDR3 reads CASSPDRESYGYTF. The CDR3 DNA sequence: TGTGCCAGCAGTCCTGACAGGGAGAGCTATGGCTACACCTTC.

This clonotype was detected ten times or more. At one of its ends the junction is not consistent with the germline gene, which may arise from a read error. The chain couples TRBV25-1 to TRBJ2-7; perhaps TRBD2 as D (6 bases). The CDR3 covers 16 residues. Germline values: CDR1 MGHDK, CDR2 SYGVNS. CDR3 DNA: TGTGCCAGCAGTGAATGGGGAATAGCGGCCTCCTACGGGCAGTACTTC. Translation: CASSEWGIAASYGQYF.

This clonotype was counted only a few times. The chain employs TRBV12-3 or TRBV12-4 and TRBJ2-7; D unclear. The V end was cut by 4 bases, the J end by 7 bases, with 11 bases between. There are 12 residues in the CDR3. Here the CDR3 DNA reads TGTGCCAGCAGTTCGGGTGCTTTGGAGCAGTACTTC. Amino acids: CASSSGALEQYF.